These T cell receptor beta chains were read from a single sample in a study of CD8+CD57+ T cells in acquired aplastic anemia. Using its own MiXCR run on the reads, TCRdb lists one record per CDR3 protein. The sample contains about 130,000 distinct CDR3 sequences, more than 40% of which appear only once. Sequenced sample: sorted CD4+, CD8+, or CD8+CD57+ T cells (not recorded which) from PBMCs. Receptors originate from a human donor in good health, serving as a control. Each CDR3 is given with its conserved first and last residue. Fields, in order: V gene, D gene, J gene, CDR3 length, clone size, CDR3 protein, CDR3 DNA. The D gene is left open where the match is weak. Not every row has a clone size; where given, it reads once, few, many or a size class.

TRBV7-2	.	TRBJ2-2	13	.	CASSFDLGGGQFF	TGTGCCAGCAGCTTCGATTTGGGGGGCGGGCAGTTTTTT
TRBV10-3	.	TRBJ2-5	10	.	CAISGETQYF	TGTGCCATCAGTGGAGAGACCCAGTACTTC
TRBV7-2	TRBD2	TRBJ2-5	15	.	CASSFGSGGVETQYF	TGTGCCAGCAGCTTCGGCAGCGGGGGGGTAGAGACCCAGTACTTC
TRBV2	TRBD1	TRBJ1-6	14	.	CASRSGTGNSPLHF	TGTGCCAGCCGGTCCGGGACAGGCAATTCACCCCTCCACTTT
TRBV15	TRBD1	TRBJ1-2	14	.	CASRGTLDNYGYTF	TGTGCCAGCAGGGGGACGTTAGATAACTATGGCTACACCTTC
TRBV19	TRBD1	TRBJ1-2	13	.	CASSVEGAWGYTF	TGTGCCAGTAGTGTAGAGGGGGCATGGGGCTACACCTTC
TRBV5-8	.	TRBJ1-2	14	few	CASSLRTGHYGYTF	TGTGCCAGCAGCTTGAGGACGGGTCACTATGGCTACACCTTC
TRBV2	.	TRBJ1-3	14	.	CASSQGLAGNTIYF	TGTGCCAGCAGTCAGGGCTTGGCTGGAAACACCATATATTTT
TRBV6-2/TRBV6-3	.	TRBJ2-5	12	many	CASNDPIDSQYF	TGTGCCAGCAACGACCCGATAGATAGCCAGTACTTC
TRBV10-2	TRBD2	TRBJ2-5	15	.	CASRGSGGPQETQYF	TGTGCCAGCCGCGGTAGCGGGGGGCCCCAAGAGACCCAGTACTTC
TRBV12-3/TRBV12-4	.	TRBJ1-2	12	many	CASSRVNYGYTF	TGTGCCAGCAGTCGGGTTAACTATGGCTACACCTTC
TRBV6-5	.	TRBJ1-1	15	.	CASSYPQGMNTEAFF	TGTGCCAGCAGTTACCCCCAGGGTATGAACACTGAAGCTTTCTTT
TRBV7-2	TRBD2	TRBJ2-6	15	.	CASTMRGSGANVLTF	TGTGCCAGCACGATGCGGGGGTCTGGGGCCAACGTCCTGACTTTC
TRBV11-3	.	TRBJ2-1	17	few	CASSLGESAGAHNEQFF	TGTGCCAGCAGCTTAGGGGAGTCGGCGGGGGCCCACAATGAGCAGTTCTTC
TRBV4-1	.	TRBJ1-2	15	.	CASSQERQGEVGYTF	TGCGCCAGCAGCCAAGAGCGGCAGGGCGAAGTTGGCTACACCTTC
TRBV6-1	.	TRBJ2-2	13	many	CASSQGPLGELFF	TGTGCCAGCAGCCAGGGACCTCTCGGGGAGCTGTTTTTT
TRBV19	.	TRBJ2-2	17	many	CASSHWIGQRNTGELFF	TGTGCCAGTAGTCATTGGATCGGACAGAGGAACACCGGGGAGCTGTTTTTT
TRBV7-6	TRBD2	TRBJ2-3	15	.	CASSLGGGHADTQYF	TGTGCCAGCAGCTTAGGCGGGGGGCATGCAGATACGCAGTATTTT
TRBV29-1	.	TRBJ1-1	11	.	CSIVQNTEALF	TGCAGCATCGTTCAAAACACTGAAGCTCTCTTT
TRBV2	.	TRBJ1-1	13	.	CASTEGRNTEAFF	TGTGCCAGCACGGAGGGGAGGAACACTGAAGCTTTCTTT
TRBV20-1	TRBD1	TRBJ1-5	16	many	CSAKLSGTASNQPQHF	TGCAGTGCTAAACTGTCCGGGACAGCTAGCAATCAGCCCCAGCATTTT
TRBV29-1	.	TRBJ2-3	14	.	CSVEQMVGRDTQYF	TGCAGCGTTGAACAAATGGTAGGCAGGGATACGCAGTATTTT
TRBV3-1	TRBD1	TRBJ1-5	20	.	CASSQENGDRGSYSNQPQHF	TGTGCCAGCAGCCAAGAGAACGGGGACAGGGGATCTTATAGCAATCAGCCCCAGCATTTT
TRBV9	.	TRBJ2-3	12	many	CASSVGEEPQYF	TGTGCCAGCAGCGTCGGAGAAGAACCGCAGTATTTT
TRBV10-3	.	TRBJ2-7	12	.	CAISDGNYEQYF	TGTGCCATCAGTGACGGGAACTACGAGCAGTACTTC
TRBV2	.	TRBJ2-7	13	.	CASRDRSSYEQYF	TGTGCCAGCCGGGACCGGAGCTCCTACGAGCAGTACTTC
TRBV9	.	TRBJ2-1	16	many	CASSVAGRGSYNEQFF	TGTGCCAGCAGCGTAGCAGGTCGGGGCTCCTACAATGAGCAGTTCTTC
TRBV2	.	TRBJ2-7	16	.	CASSPFTGSSSYEQYF	TGTGCCAGCAGTCCCTTTACAGGGTCTAGCTCCTACGAGCAGTACTTC
TRBV12-3/TRBV12-4	TRBD1	TRBJ1-2	15	many	CASSRDRTLNYGYTF	TGTGCCAGCAGTCGGGACAGGACCCTTAACTATGGCTACACCTTC
TRBV13	.	TRBJ2-3	13	.	CASSLGYPDTQYF	TGTGCCAGCAGCTTAGGCTACCCAGATACGCAGTATTTT
TRBV20-1	.	TRBJ2-1	11	many	CSAPRLNEQFF	TGCAGTGCTCCCCGGCTCAATGAGCAGTTCTTC
TRBV20-1	TRBD2	TRBJ2-3	15	once	CSAPTSGGATDTQYF	TGCAGTGCTCCGACTAGCGGGGGGGCCACAGATACGCAGTATTTT
TRBV27	TRBD1	TRBJ1-6	16	few	CASSPSGGQSNSPLHF	TGTGCCAGCAGTCCTAGTGGGGGACAGAGTAATTCACCCCTCCACTTT